These 20 T cell receptor beta chains share one sample of origin, sequenced in a study of blood T cell repertoires in COVID-19. The repertoire was sequenced with immunoSEQ multiplex PCR; TCRdb's copy has only in-frame clones and lacks some. The sample lists about 350,000 clones; roughly nine tenths were seen once. Input material: peripheral blood. The receptor set was obtained from a woman aged 55-70 years with COVID-19, enrolled during active disease.

The chain has TRBV5-1 and TRBJ1-4, with 10 bases identical to TRBD1. The CDR3 has 16 amino acids. Germline V CDR1 and CDR2: SGHRS, YFSETQ. Unmatched junction bases numbered 10, after V lost 6 bases and J lost 5 bases. CDR3 coding DNA: TGCGCCAGCAAATCGTCTCCGGGACAGGGGAATGAAAAACTGTTTTTT. It is translated as CASKSSPGQGNEKLFF. Supplemented by reference TRBV5-1 and TRBJ1-4, the full variable domain reads KAGVTQTPRYLIKTRGQQVTLSCSPISGHRSVSWYQQTPGQGLQFLFEYFSETQRNKGNFPGRFSGRQFSNSRSEMNVSTLELGDSALYLCASKSSPGQGNEKLFFGSGTQLSVL.

There are a few counts of this clone. The J gene is TRBJ1-1, the V gene TRBV4-1; TRBD1 matches at 10 bases. The CDR3 consists of 14 residues. V shed 5 bases, J shed 6 bases, and the junction held 6 bases outside the gene matches. The V gene's germline CDR1 is MGHRA and CDR2 YSYEKL. The CDR3 reads CASSWGQGIPEAFF. CDR3 nucleotide sequence: TGCGCCAGCAGCTGGGGACAGGGGATCCCTGAAGCTTTCTTT.

The chain joins TRBV7-8 to TRBJ1-2; the D gene is possibly TRBD1 (6 bases). The CDR3 contains 12 residues. Trimming stripped 5 bases from V and 6 bases from J, with 10 bases between. Germline loops: CDR1 SGHVS, CDR2 FQNEAQ. CDR3 sequence reads: CASSHRVDGYTF. CDR3 nucleotide sequence: TGTGCCAGCAGCCACAGGGTAGATGGCTACACCTTC.

CDR3 in amino acids: CASSEQGFGGYTF. Written as DNA, the CDR3 is TGTGCCAGCAGTGAACAGGGTTTTGGTGGCTACACCTTC. The chain combines TRBV25-1 with TRBJ1-2; a weak D match, TRBD1 (5 bases). This CDR3 is built from 13 residues. V was pared by 2 bases and J by 7 bases, with 11 bases between. The germline V gene has CDR1 MGHDK and CDR2 SYGVNS.

This sequence joins TRBV7-2 and TRBJ1-2, with 7 bases that match TRBD1. After removal of 1 base from V and 4 bases from J, the junction contained 9 bases not matched to a gene. Germline V lookup: CDR1 SGHTA, CDR2 FQGNSA. This CDR3 has 16 residues. The CDR3 spells CASSLGNRGLTYGYTF. CDR3 nucleotide sequence: TGTGCCAGCAGCTTAGGCAATAGGGGGCTTACCTATGGCTACACCTTC.

With regard to this clone: In the same sample, other DNA sequences code for this CDR3. The chain recombines TRBV19 with TRBJ1-4; no firm D call. The CDR3 is 12 residues long. Germline V lookup: CDR1 LNHDA, CDR2 SQIVND (reference sequence). The ends were cut back, 6 bases at V and 8 bases at J, with 10 bases in the middle. The CDR3 bases are TGTGCCAGTAGCCCGTCCCGGGAAAAACTGTTTTTT. Protein sequence: CASSPSREKLFF.

The chain joins TRBV9 to TRBJ2-2, with TRBD2 matching 11 bases. With V trimmed by 4 bases and J by 2 bases, 4 bases remained unmatched. Germline CDR1 SGDLS, CDR2 YYNGEE. The CDR3 has 16 amino acids. The CDR3 coding sequence is TGTGCCAGCAGCATTAGACTAGCGGGAAACACCGGGGAGCTGTTTTTT. It is translated as CASSIRLAGNTGELFF.

V is TRBV2 and J is TRBJ2-5; 9 nucleotides agree with TRBD2. Germline CDR1 SNHLY, CDR2 FYNNEI. V trimming: 1 base; J trimming: 4 bases; junction bases outside the gene matches: 4. The CDR3 loop spans 15 amino acids. CDR3 sequence reads: CASSEGGGARETQYF. For the CDR3, the DNA is TGTGCCAGCAGTGAAGGCGGGGGGGCCCGAGAGACCCAGTACTTC.

This rearrangement joins TRBV29-1 to TRBJ1-1; D gene ambiguous. V was shortened by 4 bases and J by 4 bases, with 10 bases between the two germline ends. Germline V gives CDR1 SQVTM, CDR2 ANQGSEA. The CDR3 runs to 12 residues. The CDR3 protein is CSVGRAGTEAFF. The DNA for the CDR3 is TGCAGCGTTGGACGAGCGGGCACTGAAGCTTTCTTT. Based on the CDR3 plus reference TRBV29-1 and TRBJ1-1, the full variable domain is SAVISQKPSRDICQRGTSLTIQCQVDSQVTMMFWYRQQPGQSLTLIATANQGSEATYESGFVIDKFPISRPNLTFSTLTVSNMSPEDSSIYLCSVGRAGTEAFFGQGTRLTVV.

The rearrangement links TRBV3-1 (or the pseudogene TRBV3-2) to TRBJ2-2; TRBD2 matches 8 bases. Germline CDR1 LGHDT, CDR2 YNNKEL (reference sequence). Trimming at V came to 2 bases and at J to 1 base, leaving 6 bases not matched to a gene. The CDR3 totals 17 residues. CDR3 sequence: CASSQQRGGWNTGELFF. The CDR3 DNA reads TGTGCCAGCAGCCAACAACGGGGGGGCTGGAACACCGGGGAGCTGTTTTTT.

The chain combines TRBV6-5 with TRBJ1-1, with D tentatively TRBD1 (5 bases). The germline V gene has CDR1 MNHEY and CDR2 SVGAGI. CDR3 length: 15 amino acids. V lost 4 bases, J lost 1 base, and 13 bases lay in between. CDR3 residues: CASSSQERQNTEAFF. CDR3 coding DNA: TGTGCCAGCAGTTCACAGGAACGACAGAACACTGAAGCTTTCTTT.

With regard to this clone: The same CDR3 also results from other DNA sequences found in this sample. The rearrangement joins TRBV6-5 to TRBJ1-1, with D perhaps TRBD1 (5 bases). This CDR3 has 15 amino acids. Germline V gene sequence: CDR1 MNHEY, CDR2 SVGAGI. Trimming removed 0 bases from V and 4 bases from J, with 12 bases in between. CDR3 residues: CASSYSQGRATEAFF. The CDR3 nucleotides are TGTGCCAGCAGTTACTCTCAGGGTAGGGCCACTGAAGCTTTCTTT.

The CDR3 reads CASSYGGMNTGELFF. The CDR3 DNA sequence: TGTGCCAGCAGTTACGGGGGGATGAACACCGGGGAGCTGTTTTTT. The rearrangement joins TRBV5-5 to TRBJ2-2; TRBD2 matches 7 bases. Germline CDR1 reads SGHKS; CDR2 reads YYEKEE (reference sequence). CDR3 length: 15 residues. J lost 1 base, V lost 5 bases, and 5 bases had no gene match.

Only one count was recorded for this clone. The J gene is TRBJ1-1, the V gene TRBV6-5, with TRBD1 as a possible D gene (6 bases). V lost 7 bases, J lost 3 bases, and 18 bases lay in between. CDR3 length equals 15 residues. Germline V gene lookup returns CDR1 MNHEY and CDR2 SVGAGI. CDR3 protein: CASTGSQGKYTEAFF. The CDR3 DNA is TGTGCCAGCACCGGAAGCCAGGGGAAGTACACTGAAGCTTTCTTT.

This chain joins TRBV4-2 and TRBJ1-3, with D maybe TRBD1 (5 bases). CDR1 is LGHNA, CDR2 YNFKEQ, per germline. This CDR3 has 18 residues. The V end was cut by 4 bases, the J end by 4 bases, with 23 bases between. CDR3 sequence reads: CASSRIQGGALTGNTIYF. The CDR3 DNA is TGTGCCAGCAGCCGTATCCAGGGTGGGGCGCTCACCGGAAACACCATATATTTT.

This sequence joins TRBV6-5 and TRBJ1-4; 9 bases are shared with TRBD1. Germline CDR1 and CDR2: MNHEY and SVGAGI. There are 14 residues in the CDR3. Losses at the gene ends were 7 bases for V and 5 bases for J; bases not matched to a gene: 5. The CDR3 reads CASIRDRVNEKLFF. CDR3 DNA sequence: TGTGCCAGCATACGGGACAGGGTGAATGAAAAACTGTTTTTT.

The chain recombines TRBV19 with TRBJ2-3; 12 bases fit TRBD2. J lost 6 bases, V lost 5 bases, and 12 bases had no gene match. Per germline, CDR1 LNHDA and CDR2 SQIVND (reference sequence). The CDR3 sequence is 17 residues long. CDR3 amino acids: CASSLQLAGGLADTQYF. CDR3 DNA sequence: TGTGCCAGTAGTCTCCAACTAGCGGGGGGCCTGGCGGATACGCAGTATTTT.

This chain connects TRBV7-3 to TRBJ2-3; 10 bases match TRBD2. CDR1 and CDR2 from the germline V gene are SGHTA and FQGTGA. The CDR3 loop spans 17 amino acids. V shed 3 bases, J shed 6 bases, and the junction held 12 bases outside the gene matches. CDR3 in DNA: TGTGCCAGCAGCTTCCACCCCACTAGCGGGGCGATTGATACGCAGTATTTT. It codes for CASSFHPTSGAIDTQYF.

J is TRBJ1-2 and V is TRBV9; D perhaps matches TRBD1 (5 bases). Trimming pared 3 bases from V and 5 bases from J, leaving 17 bases between. Germline V gene lookup returns CDR1 SGDLS and CDR2 YYNGEE. There are 15 residues in the CDR3. The CDR3 nucleotides are TGTGCCAGCAGCGGTAACAGGAGAGTGGCTTATGGCTACACCTTC. Protein: CASSGNRRVAYGYTF.

V usage is TRBV14 and J usage is TRBJ2-1; maybe TRBD2 (6 bases). V was clipped by 4 bases and J by 0 bases, with 16 bases between them. Germline-derived CDR1 and CDR2 are SGHDN and FVKESK. This CDR3 region has 17 residues. CDR3 sequence (DNA): TGTGCCAGCAGCCCCCCCTGGGGGGAGAGCTCCTACAATGAGCAGTTCTTC. This sequence encodes CASSPPWGESSYNEQFF.